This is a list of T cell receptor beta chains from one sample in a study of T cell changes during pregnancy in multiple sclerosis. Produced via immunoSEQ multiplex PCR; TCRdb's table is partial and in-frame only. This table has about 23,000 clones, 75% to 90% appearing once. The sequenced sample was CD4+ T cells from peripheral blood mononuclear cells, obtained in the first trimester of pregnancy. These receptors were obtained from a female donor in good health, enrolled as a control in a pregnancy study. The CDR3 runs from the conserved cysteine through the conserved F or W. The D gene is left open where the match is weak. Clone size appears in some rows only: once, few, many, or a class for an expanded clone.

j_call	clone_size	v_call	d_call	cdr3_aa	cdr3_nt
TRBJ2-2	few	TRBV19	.	CASSIGAGRANTGELFF	TGTGCCAGTAGTATAGGGGCAGGCCGCGCGAACACCGGGGAGCTGTTTTTT
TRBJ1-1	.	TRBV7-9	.	CASRPGQLEAFF	TGTGCCAGCAGGCCTGGACAGCTTGAAGCTTTCTTT
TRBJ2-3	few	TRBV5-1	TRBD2	CASSLSGGAGTDTQYF	TGCGCCAGCAGCCTTAGCGGGGGGGCAGGCACAGATACGCAGTATTTT
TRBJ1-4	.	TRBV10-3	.	CAISDGAQKLFF	TGTGCCATCAGTGATGGGGCCCAAAAACTGTTTTTT
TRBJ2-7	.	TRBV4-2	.	CASSAIFGGEYEQYF	TGTGCCAGCAGCGCTATATTTGGGGGCGAATACGAGCAGTACTTC
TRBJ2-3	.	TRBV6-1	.	CASSEVAGLSTDTQYF	TGTGCCAGCAGTGAGGTGGCAGGGCTCAGCACAGATACGCAGTATTTT
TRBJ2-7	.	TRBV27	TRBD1	CASSPHRGVSGILSYEQYF	TGTGCCAGCAGTCCCCACAGGGGGGTCAGTGGGATTTTGTCCTACGAGCAGTACTTC
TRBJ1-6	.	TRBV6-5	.	CASSYLTASNSPLHF	TGTGCCAGCAGTTACCTGACAGCTTCTAATTCACCCCTCCACTTT
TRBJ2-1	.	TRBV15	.	CATSLRVGNEQFF	TGTGCCACCTCGTTGAGGGTGGGCAATGAGCAGTTCTTC
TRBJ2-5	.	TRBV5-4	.	CASSLFPETQYF	TGTGCCAGCAGCTTATTTCCGGAGACCCAGTACTTC
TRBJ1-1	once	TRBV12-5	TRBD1	CASADRGVNTEAFF	TGTGCTAGTGCCGACAGGGGGGTGAACACTGAAGCTTTCTTT
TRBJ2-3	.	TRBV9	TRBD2	CASSVRTSGINTDTQYF	TGTGCCAGCAGCGTAAGAACTAGCGGAATAAACACAGATACGCAGTATTTT
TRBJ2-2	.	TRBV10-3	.	CAISQANTGELFF	TGTGCCATCAGTCAGGCGAACACCGGGGAGCTGTTTTTT
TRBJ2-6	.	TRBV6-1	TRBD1	CASSERDRGLGANVLTF	TGTGCCAGCAGTGAAAGGGACAGGGGGCTAGGGGCCAACGTCCTGACTTTC
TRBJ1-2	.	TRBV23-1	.	CASSQSRGTYGYTF	TGCGCCAGCAGTCAATCCAGAGGAACCTATGGCTACACCTTC
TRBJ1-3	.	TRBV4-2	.	CASSQELYGRDSGNTIYF	TGTGCCAGCAGCCAAGAGTTGTATGGCAGGGACTCTGGAAACACCATATATTTT
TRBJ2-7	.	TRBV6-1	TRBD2	CASRALAGGYEQYF	TGTGCCAGCAGGGCACTAGCGGGAGGCTACGAGCAGTACTTC
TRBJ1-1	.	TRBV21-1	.	CASSKALQGVNTEAFF	TGTGCCAGCAGCAAAGCGCTCCAGGGGGTGAACACTGAAGCTTTCTTT
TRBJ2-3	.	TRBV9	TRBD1	CASSSRQGATDTQYF	TGTGCCAGCAGCTCCCGACAGGGGGCCACAGATACGCAGTATTTT
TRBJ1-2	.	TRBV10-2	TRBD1	CASSGLGTGHGYTF	TGCGCCAGCAGTGGCTTGGGGACAGGACATGGCTACACCTTC
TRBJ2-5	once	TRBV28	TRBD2	CASSSPLAGQETQYF	TGTGCCAGCAGTTCCCCCTTAGCGGGCCAAGAGACCCAGTACTTC
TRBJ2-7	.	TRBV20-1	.	CSATLAYEQYF	TGCAGTGCAACATTGGCCTACGAGCAGTACTTC
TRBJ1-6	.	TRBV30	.	CAWREGRIRSPLHF	TGTGCCTGGAGGGAGGGCCGAATTCGATCACCCCTCCACTTT
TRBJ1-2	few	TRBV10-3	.	CAISGGLGLPNTNYGYTF	TGTGCCATCAGTGGAGGACTAGGACTGCCAAATACGAACTATGGCTACACCTTC
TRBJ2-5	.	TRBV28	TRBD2	CASAAGGRVETQYF	TGTGCCAGTGCGGCGGGGGGGCGTGTGGAGACCCAGTACTTC